Sequencing of this TCR beta chain was carried out in a study of PD-1 blockade in classical Hodgkin lymphoma. Findings and limits, study-wide: Unlike CD8+ TCR diversity, which did not rise significantly by C4D1, CD4+ TCR diversity did. Nivolumab initiation under 1 year post-ASCT meant exclusion. Similar baseline diversity was found in complete responders and newly diagnosed patients.

V shed 6 bases and J 2 bases; nucleotides not matched to a gene: 3. The CDR3 consists of 15 residues. Germline CDR1 is MNHNS and CDR2 is SASEGT. There was relapse after autologous stem cell transplantation in every patient, and there was variation in brentuximab vedotin exposure. Libraries were prepared by immunoSEQ multiplex PCR; TCRdb keeps only in-frame clonotypes and omits some of them. The table shows 24,000 or so clones, with approximately 70% occurring only once. A word on this clone: No antigen is known for it.

The chain joins TRBV6-1 to TRBJ1-4; TRBD1 aligns across 10 bases. This receptor was taken from a human donor with classical Hodgkin lymphoma. The source material was peripheral blood mononuclear cells (PBMCs), sampled at baseline. CDR3 sequence (DNA): TGTGCCAGCAGGGGACAGGGGAGGACTAATGAAAAACTGTTTTTT. Amino acids: CASRGQGRTNEKLFF.